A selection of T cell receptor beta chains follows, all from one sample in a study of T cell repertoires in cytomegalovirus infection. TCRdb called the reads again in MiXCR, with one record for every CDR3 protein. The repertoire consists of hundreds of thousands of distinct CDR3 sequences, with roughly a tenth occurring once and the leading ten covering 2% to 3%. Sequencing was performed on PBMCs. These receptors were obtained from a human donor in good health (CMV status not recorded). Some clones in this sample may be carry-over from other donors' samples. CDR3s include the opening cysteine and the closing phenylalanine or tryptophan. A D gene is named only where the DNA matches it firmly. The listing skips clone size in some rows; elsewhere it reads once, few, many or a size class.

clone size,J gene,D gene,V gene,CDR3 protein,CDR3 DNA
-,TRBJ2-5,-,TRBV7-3,CASSQGGGPGETQYF,TGTGCCAGCAGCCAAGGGGGGGGGCCGGGGGAGACCCAGTACTTC
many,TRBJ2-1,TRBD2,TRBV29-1,CSVGGGAQGFGNEQFF,TGCAGCGTTGGGGGAGGGGCGCAGGGTTTTGGAAATGAGCAGTTCTTC
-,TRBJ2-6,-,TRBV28,CASSTQGFRPSGANVLTF,TGTGCCAGCAGTACACAGGGCTTTCGACCCTCTGGGGCCAACGTCCTGACTTTC
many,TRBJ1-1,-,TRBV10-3,CAIRVTGNTEAFF,TGTGCCATCAGGGTGACAGGGAACACTGAAGCTTTCTTT
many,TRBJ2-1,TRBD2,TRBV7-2,CASSFGLARDEQFF,TGTGCCAGCAGCTTCGGACTAGCTCGGGATGAGCAGTTCTTC
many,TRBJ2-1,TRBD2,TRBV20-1,CSARDPGRGDYNEQFF,TGCAGTGCTAGAGATCCGGGGCGGGGGGACTACAATGAGCAGTTCTTC
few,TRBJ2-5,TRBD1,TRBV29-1,CSGGQGEETQYF,TGCAGCGGGGGCCAGGGGGAAGAGACCCAGTACTTC
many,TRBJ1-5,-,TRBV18,CASSPESGRNQPQHF,TGTGCCAGCTCACCCGAGTCCGGGCGCAATCAGCCCCAGCATTTT
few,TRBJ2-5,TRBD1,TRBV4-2,CASSQEDRGWETQYF,TGTGCCAGCAGCCAAGAAGACAGGGGGTGGGAGACCCAGTACTTC
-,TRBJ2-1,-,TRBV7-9,CASSHPTRFPNSYNEQFF,TGTGCCAGCAGCCATCCAACTCGGTTCCCCAACTCCTACAATGAGCAGTTCTTC
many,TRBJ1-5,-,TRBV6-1,CASSERIGSNQPQHF,TGTGCCAGCAGTGAAAGGATCGGTAGCAATCAGCCCCAGCATTTT
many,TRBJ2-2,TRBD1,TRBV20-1,CSARLPGQGESGELFF,TGCAGTGCTAGACTCCCGGGACAGGGGGAGAGCGGGGAGCTGTTTTTT
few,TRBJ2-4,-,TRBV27,CASSLQGGIQYF,TGTGCCAGCAGTTTACAGGGCGGCATTCAGTACTTC
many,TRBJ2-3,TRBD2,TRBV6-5,CASRRDYTDTQYF,TGTGCCAGCAGAAGGGACTACACAGATACGCAGTATTTT
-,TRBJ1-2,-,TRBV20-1,CSARADYGYTF,TGCAGTGCTAGGGCAGACTATGGCTACACCTTC
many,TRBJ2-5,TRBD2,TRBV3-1,CASSDPGTSGGAYQETQYF,TGTGCCAGCAGCGATCCCGGGACTAGCGGGGGAGCATACCAAGAGACCCAGTACTTC
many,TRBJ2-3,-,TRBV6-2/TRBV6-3,CASSYFGRGADTQYF,TGTGCCAGCAGTTACTTTGGAAGGGGGGCAGATACGCAGTATTTT
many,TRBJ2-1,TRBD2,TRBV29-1,CSVEGTTTSGGTPYNEQFF,TGCAGCGTTGAAGGTACTACGACTAGCGGGGGGACTCCGTACAATGAGCAGTTCTTC
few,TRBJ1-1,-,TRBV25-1,CASHRQGRAFF,TGTGCCAGCCACCGGCAGGGAAGAGCTTTCTTT
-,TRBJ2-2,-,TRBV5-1,CASSLSRANTGELFF,TGCGCCAGCAGCTTGAGTCGGGCGAACACCGGGGAGCTGTTTTTT
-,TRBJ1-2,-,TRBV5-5,CASSLLRDVTNYGYTF,TGTGCCAGCAGCTTACTTCGGGACGTCACTAACTATGGCTACACCTTC
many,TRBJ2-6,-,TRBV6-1,CASSEVIGVPRANVLTF,TGTGCCAGCAGTGAAGTTATCGGGGTCCCCAGGGCCAACGTCCTGACTTTC
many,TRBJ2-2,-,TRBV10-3,CAISGDGGGTGELFF,TGTGCCATCAGTGGGGACGGAGGGGGCACCGGGGAGCTGTTTTTT
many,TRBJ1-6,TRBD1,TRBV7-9,CASSSHDKTGSGSPLHF,TGTGCCAGCAGCTCCCACGATAAGACAGGGTCGGGATCACCCCTCCACTTT
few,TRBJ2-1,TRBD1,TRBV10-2,CASSEQGVYNEQFF,TGCGCCAGCAGTGAACAGGGGGTATACAATGAGCAGTTCTTC
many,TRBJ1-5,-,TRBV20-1,CSARDREDSNQPQHF,TGCAGTGCTAGAGATCGTGAGGATAGCAATCAGCCCCAGCATTTT
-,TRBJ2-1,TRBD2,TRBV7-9,CASSSGTRRANEQFF,TGTGCCAGCAGCTCCGGGACTAGGAGAGCCAATGAGCAGTTCTTC
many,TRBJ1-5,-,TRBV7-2,CASSPSPSNQPQHF,TGTGCCAGCAGCCCCTCCCCTAGCAATCAGCCCCAGCATTTT
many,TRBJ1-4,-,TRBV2,CASRRTVATNEKLFF,TGTGCCAGCAGGAGGACAGTTGCAACTAATGAAAAACTGTTTTTT
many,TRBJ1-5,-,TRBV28,CASSPGTPTSQPQHF,TGTGCCAGCAGCCCGGGGACCCCCACCAGTCAGCCCCAGCATTTT
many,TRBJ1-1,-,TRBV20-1,CSASGMSFRGTEAFF,TGCAGTGCTAGTGGTATGAGCTTCCGGGGGACTGAAGCTTTCTTT
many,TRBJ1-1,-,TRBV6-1,CASSDHRVLNTEAFF,TGTGCCAGCAGCGACCACAGGGTGCTGAACACTGAAGCTTTCTTT
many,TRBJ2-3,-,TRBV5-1,CASSLTGPPTDTQYF,TGCGCCAGCAGCCTAACGGGACCCCCCACAGATACGCAGTATTTT
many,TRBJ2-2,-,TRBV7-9,CASRPPGFNTGELFF,TGTGCCAGCAGGCCCCCCGGGTTCAACACCGGGGAGCTGTTTTTT
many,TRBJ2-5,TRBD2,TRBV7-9,CASSLKLAAETQYF,TGTGCCAGCAGCTTGAAGCTAGCGGCCGAGACCCAGTACTTC
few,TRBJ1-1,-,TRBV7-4,CASSSPGDAEAFF,TGTGCCAGCAGCTCGCCCGGTGACGCTGAAGCTTTCTTT
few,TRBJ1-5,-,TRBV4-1,CASSQEGVGGTSYSNQPQHF,TGCGCCAGCAGCCAAGAAGGGGTGGGGGGGACAAGCTATAGCAATCAGCCCCAGCATTTT
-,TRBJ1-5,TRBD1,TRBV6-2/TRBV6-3,CASSYSDRPRGVGQPQHF,TGTGCCAGCAGTTACTCGGATCGACCCAGGGGGGTTGGTCAGCCCCAGCATTTT
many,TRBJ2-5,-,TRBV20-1,CSARRRARWETQYF,TGCAGTGCTAGACGCCGGGCCCGCTGGGAGACCCAGTACTTC
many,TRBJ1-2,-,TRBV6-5,CASSSRLGYTF,TGTGCCAGCAGTTCTCGACTTGGCTACACCTTC
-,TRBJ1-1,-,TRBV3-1,CASSQGQMVQRNTEAFF,TGTGCCAGCAGCCAAGGGCAAATGGTACAGAGGAACACTGAAGCTTTCTTT
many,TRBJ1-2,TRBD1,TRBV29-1,CSVVPRGGQGYGYTF,TGCAGCGTTGTTCCCAGGGGGGGACAGGGCTATGGCTACACCTTC
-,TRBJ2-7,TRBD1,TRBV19,CASSTQPGTVPFTEQYF,TGTGCCAGTAGTACCCAACCCGGGACAGTCCCGTTCACCGAGCAGTACTTC
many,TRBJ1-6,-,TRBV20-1,CSARDQTGQSPLHF,TGCAGTGCTAGAGATCAAACAGGGCAATCACCCCTCCACTTT
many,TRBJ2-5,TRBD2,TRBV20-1,CSARAFRTSGNKETQYF,TGCAGTGCTAGAGCTTTCCGGACTAGCGGGAACAAAGAGACCCAGTACTTC
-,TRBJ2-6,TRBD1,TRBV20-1,CSARSDRGHFGANVLTF,TGCAGTGCTAGGTCGGACAGGGGGCATTTTGGGGCCAACGTCCTGACTTTC
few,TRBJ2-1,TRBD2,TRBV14,CASSPDSGGAPGSYNEQFF,TGTGCCAGCAGCCCGGATAGCGGGGGGGCCCCCGGGTCCTACAATGAGCAGTTCTTC
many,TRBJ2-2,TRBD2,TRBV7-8,CASKGGLLNTGELFF,TGTGCCAGCAAGGGAGGGCTTCTAAACACCGGGGAGCTGTTTTTT
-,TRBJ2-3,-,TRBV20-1,CSARGRGPYIDTQYF,TGCAGTGCCCGAGGGAGGGGGCCTTATATTGATACGCAGTATTTT
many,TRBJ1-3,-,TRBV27,CATRTTSGNTIYF,TGTGCCACTCGAACCACCTCTGGAAACACCATATATTTT
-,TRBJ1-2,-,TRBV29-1,CSVSPTVRYGYTF,TGCAGCGTTTCCCCTACAGTACGCTATGGCTACACCTTC
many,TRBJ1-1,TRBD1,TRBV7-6,CASSLGQGRYNTEAFF,TGTGCCAGCAGCTTGGGACAGGGGAGGTACAACACTGAAGCTTTCTTT
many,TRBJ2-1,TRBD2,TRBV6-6,CASSPGLAGVSSYNEQFF,TGTGCCAGCAGTCCGGGACTAGCGGGGGTCAGCTCCTACAATGAGCAGTTCTTC